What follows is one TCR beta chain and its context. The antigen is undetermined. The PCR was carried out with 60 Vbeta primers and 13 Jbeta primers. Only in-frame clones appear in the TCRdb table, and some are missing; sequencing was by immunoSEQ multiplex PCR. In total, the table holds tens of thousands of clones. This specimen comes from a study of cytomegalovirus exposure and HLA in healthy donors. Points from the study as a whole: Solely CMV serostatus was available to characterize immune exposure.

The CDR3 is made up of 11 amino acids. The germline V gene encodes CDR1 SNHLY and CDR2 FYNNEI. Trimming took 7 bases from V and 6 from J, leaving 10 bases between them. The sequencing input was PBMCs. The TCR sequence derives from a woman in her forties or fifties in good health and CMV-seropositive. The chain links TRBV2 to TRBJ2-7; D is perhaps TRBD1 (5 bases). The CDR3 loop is CASTRALEQYF. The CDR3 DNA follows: TGTGCCAGCACCAGGGCTCTCGAGCAGTACTTC.